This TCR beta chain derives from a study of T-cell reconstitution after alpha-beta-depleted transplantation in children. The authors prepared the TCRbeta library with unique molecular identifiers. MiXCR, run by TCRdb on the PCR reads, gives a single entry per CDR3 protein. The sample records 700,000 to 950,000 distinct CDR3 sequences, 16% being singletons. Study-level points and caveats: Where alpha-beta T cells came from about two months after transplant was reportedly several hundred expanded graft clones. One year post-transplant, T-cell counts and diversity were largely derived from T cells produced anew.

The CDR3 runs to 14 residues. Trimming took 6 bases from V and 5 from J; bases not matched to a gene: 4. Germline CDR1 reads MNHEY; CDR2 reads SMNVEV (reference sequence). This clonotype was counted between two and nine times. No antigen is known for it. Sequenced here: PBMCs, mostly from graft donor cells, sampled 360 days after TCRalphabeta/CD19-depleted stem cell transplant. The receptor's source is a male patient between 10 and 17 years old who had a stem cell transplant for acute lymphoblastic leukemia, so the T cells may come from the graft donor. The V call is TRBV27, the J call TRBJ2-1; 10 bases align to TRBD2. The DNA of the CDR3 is TGTGCCAGCAGGACCGGACTAGCGGACAATGAGCAGTTCTTC. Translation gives CASRTGLADNEQFF.